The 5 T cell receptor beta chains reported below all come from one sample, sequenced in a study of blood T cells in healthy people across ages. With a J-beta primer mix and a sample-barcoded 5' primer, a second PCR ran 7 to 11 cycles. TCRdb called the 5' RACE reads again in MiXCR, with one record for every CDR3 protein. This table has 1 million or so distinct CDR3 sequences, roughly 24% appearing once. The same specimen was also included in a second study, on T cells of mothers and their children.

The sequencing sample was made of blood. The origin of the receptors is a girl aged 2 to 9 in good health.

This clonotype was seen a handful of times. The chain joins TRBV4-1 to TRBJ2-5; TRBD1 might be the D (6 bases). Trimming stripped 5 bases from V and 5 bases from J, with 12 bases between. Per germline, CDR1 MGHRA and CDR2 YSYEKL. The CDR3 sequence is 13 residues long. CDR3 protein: CASSYRVDETQYF. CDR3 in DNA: TGCGCCAGCAGCTACAGGGTCGACGAGACCCAGTACTTC.

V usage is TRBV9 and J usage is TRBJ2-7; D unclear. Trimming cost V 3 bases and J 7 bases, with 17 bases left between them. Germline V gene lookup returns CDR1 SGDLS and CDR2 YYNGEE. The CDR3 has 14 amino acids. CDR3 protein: CASSDMTLLGEQYF. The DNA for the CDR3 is TGTGCCAGCAGCGACATGACCCTCCTGGGGGAGCAGTACTTC.

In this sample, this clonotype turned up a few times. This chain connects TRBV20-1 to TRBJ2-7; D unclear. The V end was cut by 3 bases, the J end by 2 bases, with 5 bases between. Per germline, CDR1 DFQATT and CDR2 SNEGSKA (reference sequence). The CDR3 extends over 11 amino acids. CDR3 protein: CSASGPYEQYF. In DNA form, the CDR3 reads TGCAGTGCTAGCGGACCCTACGAGCAGTACTTC.

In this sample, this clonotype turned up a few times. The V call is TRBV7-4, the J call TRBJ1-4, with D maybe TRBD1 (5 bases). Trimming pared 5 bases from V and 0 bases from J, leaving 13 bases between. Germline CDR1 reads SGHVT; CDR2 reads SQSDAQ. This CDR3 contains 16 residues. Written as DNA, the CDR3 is TGTGCCAGCAGCAAGGAACAGGCTGCAACTAATGAAAAACTGTTTTTT. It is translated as CASSKEQAATNEKLFF.

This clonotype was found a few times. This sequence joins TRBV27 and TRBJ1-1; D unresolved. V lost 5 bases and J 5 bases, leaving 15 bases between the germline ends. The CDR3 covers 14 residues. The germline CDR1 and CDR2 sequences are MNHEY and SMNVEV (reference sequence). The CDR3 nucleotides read TGTGCCAGCAGTCCCGTTGTTAGTAGTACTGAAGCTTTCTTT. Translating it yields CASSPVVSSTEAFF.